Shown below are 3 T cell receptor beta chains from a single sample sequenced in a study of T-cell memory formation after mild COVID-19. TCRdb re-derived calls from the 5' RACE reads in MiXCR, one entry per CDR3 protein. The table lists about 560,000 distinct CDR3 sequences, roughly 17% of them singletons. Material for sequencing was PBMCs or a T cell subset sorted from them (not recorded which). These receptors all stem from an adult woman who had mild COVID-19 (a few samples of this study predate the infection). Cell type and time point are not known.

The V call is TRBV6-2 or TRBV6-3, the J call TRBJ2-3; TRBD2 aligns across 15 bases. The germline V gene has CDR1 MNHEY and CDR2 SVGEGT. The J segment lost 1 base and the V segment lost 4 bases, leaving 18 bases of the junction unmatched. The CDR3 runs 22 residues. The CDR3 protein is CASSSRTSGRALFTSRTDTQYF. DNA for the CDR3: TGTGCCAGCAGTTCCAGGACTAGCGGGAGGGCCTTATTTACCTCACGCACAGATACGCAGTATTTT.

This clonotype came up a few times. CDR3 amino acids: CASSETSDTGELFF. The DNA for the CDR3 is TGTGCCAGCAGTGAAACATCGGACACCGGGGAGCTGTTTTTT. The V and J genes are TRBV2 and TRBJ2-2, with D unclear. Germline CDR1 SNHLY, CDR2 FYNNEI. This CDR3 is built from 14 residues. With 2 bases removed from V and 3 bases from J, the gap between germline ends came to 7 bases.

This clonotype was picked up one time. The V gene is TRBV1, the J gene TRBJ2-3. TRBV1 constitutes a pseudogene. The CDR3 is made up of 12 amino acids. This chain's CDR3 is CTSSQEEDTQYF. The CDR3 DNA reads TGCACCAGCAGCCAAGAGGAGGATACGCAGTATTTT.